This T cell receptor beta chain is from a study of T cells in Graves' hyperthyroidism and ophthalmopathy. Amplified TCR beta CDR3 regions came from RNA transcripts. TCR CDR3 underwent first-round RT-PCR with the HTBI primer set. One entry per CDR3 protein, called by TCRdb with MiXCR from the multiplex PCR reads. The sample contains a few hundred thousand distinct CDR3 sequences, more than 45% of which appear only once. This clonotype was counted many times. Diagnosing involved the use of clinical symptoms, serum thyroxine and TRAb, thyroid ultrasound and orbital computed tomography. This CDR3 contains 17 residues. The J segment lost 4 bases and the V segment lost 4 bases, leaving 16 bases of the junction unmatched.

Sequencing used peripheral blood or thyroid tissue (not recorded which). This TCR derives from a woman aged 18-29 years with Graves' hyperthyroidism. The chain combines TRBV12-3 or TRBV12-4 with TRBJ2-7, with 7 bases that match TRBD1. The CDR3 protein is CASSSYRGRDGIYEQYF. In DNA form, the CDR3 reads TGTGCCAGCAGTTCCTACAGGGGCCGGGATGGAATTTACGAGCAGTACTTC.